This is a list of T cell receptor beta chains from one sample in a study of type 1 and type 2 diabetes patients. TCRdb fed the multiplex PCR reads into MiXCR, producing one record per CDR3 protein. Altogether under 300,000 distinct CDR3 sequences are present, approximately 45% being singletons, with the ten largest covering around 15%. The sequenced material came from peripheral blood mononuclear cells (PBMCs). All receptors derive from a man aged 18-30 years with type 2 diabetes. The CDR3 runs from the conserved cysteine through the conserved F or W. Fields, in order: clone size, D gene, V gene, J gene, CDR3 DNA, CDR3 protein. The D gene is left open where the match is weak. A row's size may be missing; if present it is once, few, many or a size class.

abundance: -; d_gene: -; v_gene: TRBV28; j_gene: TRBJ2-7; CDR3nt: TGTGCCAGCAGTTTGCTTGTTTGGCCCTACGAGCAGTACTTC; CDR3aa: CASSLLVWPYEQYF
abundance: many; d_gene: -; v_gene: TRBV10-3; j_gene: TRBJ1-1; CDR3nt: TGTGCCATCAGTGAGAGTACAGGTTGGAACACTGAAGCTTTCTTT; CDR3aa: CAISESTGWNTEAFF
abundance: few; d_gene: -; v_gene: TRBV11-2; j_gene: TRBJ2-7; CDR3nt: TGTGCCAGCAGCTCCGGATCGAACGAGCAGTACTTC; CDR3aa: CASSSGSNEQYF
abundance: -; d_gene: -; v_gene: TRBV6-1; j_gene: TRBJ1-2; CDR3nt: TGTGCCAGCAGTACGACAGTATATTATGGCTACACCTTC; CDR3aa: CASSTTVYYGYTF
abundance: -; d_gene: -; v_gene: TRBV6-5; j_gene: TRBJ1-2; CDR3nt: TGTGCCAGCAGCCAGCCGGGACAAGCCTATGGCTACACCTTC; CDR3aa: CASSQPGQAYGYTF
abundance: -; d_gene: TRBD1; v_gene: TRBV2; j_gene: TRBJ2-7; CDR3nt: TGTGCCAGCAAATTGGGACAGGACAGGCACGAGCAGTACTTC; CDR3aa: CASKLGQDRHEQYF
abundance: few; d_gene: -; v_gene: TRBV2; j_gene: TRBJ1-5; CDR3nt: TGTGCCAGCAGTGATTTCGATCAGCCCCAGCATTTT; CDR3aa: CASSDFDQPQHF
abundance: -; d_gene: TRBD2; v_gene: TRBV7-2; j_gene: TRBJ2-5; CDR3nt: TGTGCCAGCAGCTTAAGCGGGAGGGGAGAGACCCAGTACTTC; CDR3aa: CASSLSGRGETQYF
abundance: -; d_gene: TRBD1; v_gene: TRBV6-6; j_gene: TRBJ2-1; CDR3nt: TGTGCCAGCAGTTACGGGACAGGGGAATTCAATGAGCAGTTCTTC; CDR3aa: CASSYGTGEFNEQFF
abundance: many; d_gene: -; v_gene: TRBV30; j_gene: TRBJ2-7; CDR3nt: TGTGCCTGGAGCGTGGGGAGCTCCTACGAGCAGTACTTC; CDR3aa: CAWSVGSSYEQYF
abundance: -; d_gene: -; v_gene: TRBV4-3; j_gene: TRBJ1-6; CDR3nt: TGCGCCAGCAGCCAAGATCGGGCCTTGGGTAATTCACCCCTCCACTTT; CDR3aa: CASSQDRALGNSPLHF
abundance: few; d_gene: -; v_gene: TRBV25-1; j_gene: TRBJ2-3; CDR3nt: TGTGCCAGCAGTACACAGCCCCGGGACCTATATTTT; CDR3aa: CASSTQPRDLYF
abundance: few; d_gene: -; v_gene: TRBV7-6; j_gene: TRBJ2-3; CDR3nt: TGTGCCAGCAGCTTTGAGGGGAGCACAGATACGCAGTATTTT; CDR3aa: CASSFEGSTDTQYF
abundance: -; d_gene: -; v_gene: TRBV12-3/TRBV12-4; j_gene: TRBJ1-4; CDR3nt: TGTGCCAGCAGCCCCGGGATAAATGAAAAACTGTTTTTT; CDR3aa: CASSPGINEKLFF
abundance: -; d_gene: -; v_gene: TRBV7-9; j_gene: TRBJ1-2; CDR3nt: TGTGCCAGCAGCTTAGATGCGCAGGGGACTGGCTACACCTTC; CDR3aa: CASSLDAQGTGYTF
abundance: -; d_gene: -; v_gene: TRBV7-8; j_gene: TRBJ1-2; CDR3nt: TGTGCCAGCAGCTTAGGGGGGCCTGGGTATGGCTACACCTTC; CDR3aa: CASSLGGPGYGYTF